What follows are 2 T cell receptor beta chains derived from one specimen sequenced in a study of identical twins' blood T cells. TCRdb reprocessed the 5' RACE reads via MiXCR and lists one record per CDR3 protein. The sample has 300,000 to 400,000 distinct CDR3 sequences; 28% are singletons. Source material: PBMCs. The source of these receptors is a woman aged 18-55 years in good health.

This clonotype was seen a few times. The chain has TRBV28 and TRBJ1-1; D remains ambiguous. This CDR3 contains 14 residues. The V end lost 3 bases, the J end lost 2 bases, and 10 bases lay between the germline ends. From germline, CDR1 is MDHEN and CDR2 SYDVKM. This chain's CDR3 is CASSFGPVNTEAFF. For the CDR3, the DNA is TGTGCCAGCAGTTTCGGGCCGGTAAACACTGAAGCTTTCTTT.

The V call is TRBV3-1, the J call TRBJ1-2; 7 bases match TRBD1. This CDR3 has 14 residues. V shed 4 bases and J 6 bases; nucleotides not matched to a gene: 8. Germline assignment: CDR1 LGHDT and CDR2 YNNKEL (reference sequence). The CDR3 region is CASSPLGDRDGYTF. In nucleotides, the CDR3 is TGTGCCAGCAGCCCTCTAGGGGACAGAGATGGCTACACCTTC.